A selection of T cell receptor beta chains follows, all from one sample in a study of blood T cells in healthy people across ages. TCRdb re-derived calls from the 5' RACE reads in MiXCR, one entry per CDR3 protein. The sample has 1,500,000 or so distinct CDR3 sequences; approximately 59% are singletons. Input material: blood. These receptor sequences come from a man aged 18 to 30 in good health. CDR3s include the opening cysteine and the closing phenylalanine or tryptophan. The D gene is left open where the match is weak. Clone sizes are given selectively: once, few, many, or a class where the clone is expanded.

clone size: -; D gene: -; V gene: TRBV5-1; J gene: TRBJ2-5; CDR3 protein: CASSALPEETQYF; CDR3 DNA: TGCGCCAGCAGCGCCCTACCCGAAGAGACCCAGTACTTC
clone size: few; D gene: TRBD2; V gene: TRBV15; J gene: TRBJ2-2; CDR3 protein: CATSRMREGRAGELFF; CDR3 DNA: TGTGCCACCAGCAGAATGCGGGAGGGCCGCGCCGGGGAGCTGTTTTTT
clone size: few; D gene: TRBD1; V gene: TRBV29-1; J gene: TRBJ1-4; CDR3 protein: CSVQGATNEKLFF; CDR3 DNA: TGCAGCGTGCAGGGGGCGACTAATGAAAAACTGTTTTTT
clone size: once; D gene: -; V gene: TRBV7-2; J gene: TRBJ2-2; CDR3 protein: CASSLLNVNTGELFF; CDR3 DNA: TGTGCCAGCAGCTTACTTAACGTAAACACCGGGGAGCTGTTTTTT
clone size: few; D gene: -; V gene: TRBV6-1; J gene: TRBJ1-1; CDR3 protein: CASSERITQEVNTEAFF; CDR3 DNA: TGTGCCAGCAGTGAGAGGATAACACAGGAGGTGAACACTGAAGCTTTCTTT
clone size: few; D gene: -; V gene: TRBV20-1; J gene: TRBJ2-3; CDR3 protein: CRPPPPSWTDTQYF; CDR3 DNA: TGCAGGCCCCCACCGCCTAGCTGGACAGATACGCAGTATTTT
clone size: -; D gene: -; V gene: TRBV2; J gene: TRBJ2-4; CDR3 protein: CASSEPGEQYF; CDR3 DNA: TGTGCCAGCAGTGAACCAGGGGAGCAGTACTTC
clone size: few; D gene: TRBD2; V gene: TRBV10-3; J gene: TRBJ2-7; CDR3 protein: CAIRGLADSYEQYF; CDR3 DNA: TGTGCCATCAGGGGACTAGCGGACTCCTACGAGCAGTACTTC
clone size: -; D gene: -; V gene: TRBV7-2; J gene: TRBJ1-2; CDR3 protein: CASSLFGRDYGYTF; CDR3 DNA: TGTGCCAGCAGCTTATTCGGCAGGGACTATGGCTACACCTTC
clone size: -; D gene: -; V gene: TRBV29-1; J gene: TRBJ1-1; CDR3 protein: CSVGGGRAEAFF; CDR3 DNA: TGCAGCGTTGGGGGTGGACGGGCTGAAGCTTTCTTT
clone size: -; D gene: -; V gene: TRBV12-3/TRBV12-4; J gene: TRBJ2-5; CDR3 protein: CASSFQMGKETQYF; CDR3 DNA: TGTGCCAGCAGTTTTCAGATGGGGAAAGAGACCCAGTACTTC
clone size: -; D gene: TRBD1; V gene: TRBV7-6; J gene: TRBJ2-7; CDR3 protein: CASSSTGDFSYEQYF; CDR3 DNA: TGTGCCAGCAGCTCTACAGGGGATTTCTCCTACGAGCAGTACTTC
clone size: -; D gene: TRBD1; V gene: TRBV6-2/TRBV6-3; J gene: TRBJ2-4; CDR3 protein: CASSYGGTGQNIQYF; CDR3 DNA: TGTGCCAGCAGTTACGGAGGGACAGGACAAAACATTCAGTACTTC
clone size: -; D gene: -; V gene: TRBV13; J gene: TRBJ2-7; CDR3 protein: CASSLGPVNEQYF; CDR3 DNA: TGTGCCAGCAGCTTAGGGCCGGTGAACGAGCAGTACTTC
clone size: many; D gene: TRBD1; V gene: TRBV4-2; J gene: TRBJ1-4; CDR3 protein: CASSLRDRDEKLFF; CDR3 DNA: TGTGCCAGCAGCCTACGGGACAGGGACGAAAAACTGTTTTTT
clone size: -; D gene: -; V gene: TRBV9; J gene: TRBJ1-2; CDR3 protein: CASSVAGARGYTF; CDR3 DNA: TGTGCCAGCAGCGTAGCAGGGGCTCGAGGCTACACCTTC
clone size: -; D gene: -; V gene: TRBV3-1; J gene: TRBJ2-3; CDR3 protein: CASSPEAGRDTQYF; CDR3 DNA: TGTGCCAGCAGCCCTGAGGCGGGACGGGATACGCAGTATTTT
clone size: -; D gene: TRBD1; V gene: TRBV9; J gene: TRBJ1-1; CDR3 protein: CASSVGSDRGTNTEAFF; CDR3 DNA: TGTGCCAGCAGCGTAGGATCGGACAGGGGGACGAACACTGAAGCTTTCTTT
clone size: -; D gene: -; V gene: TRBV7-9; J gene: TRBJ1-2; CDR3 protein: CASSATGVNGYTF; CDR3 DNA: TGTGCCAGCAGCGCGACGGGGGTAAATGGCTACACCTTC
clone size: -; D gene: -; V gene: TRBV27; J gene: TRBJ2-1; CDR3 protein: CASSALIYNEQFF; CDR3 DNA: TGTGCCAGCAGTGCACTTATATACAATGAGCAGTTCTTC
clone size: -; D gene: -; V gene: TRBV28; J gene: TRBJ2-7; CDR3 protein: CASSKLVGLYEQYF; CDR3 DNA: TGTGCCAGCAGTAAACTTGTGGGTTTATACGAGCAGTACTTC
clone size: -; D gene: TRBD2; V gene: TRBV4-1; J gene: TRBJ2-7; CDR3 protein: CASSPILAGNYEQYF; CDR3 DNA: TGCGCCAGCAGCCCCATCCTAGCGGGAAACTACGAGCAGTACTTC
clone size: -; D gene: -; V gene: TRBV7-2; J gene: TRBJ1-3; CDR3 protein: CASSLAVGNTIYF; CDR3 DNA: TGTGCCAGCAGCTTAGCGGTCGGAAACACCATATATTTT
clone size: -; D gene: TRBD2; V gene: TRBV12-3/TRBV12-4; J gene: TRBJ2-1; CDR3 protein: CASSGGLAGDLYNEQFF; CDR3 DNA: TGTGCCAGCAGTGGGGGACTAGCGGGAGACCTTTACAATGAGCAGTTCTTC
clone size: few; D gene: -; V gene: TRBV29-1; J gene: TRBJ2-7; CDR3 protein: CSVILADAYEQYF; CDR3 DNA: TGCAGCGTTATCCTGGCTGATGCCTACGAGCAGTACTTC
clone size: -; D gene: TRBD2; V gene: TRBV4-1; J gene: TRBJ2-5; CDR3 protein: CASSLRLAGRQETQYF; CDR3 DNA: TGCGCCAGCAGCCTCAGACTAGCGGGGCGACAAGAGACCCAGTACTTC
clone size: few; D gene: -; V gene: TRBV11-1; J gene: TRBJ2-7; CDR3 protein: CASSPFRDYEQYF; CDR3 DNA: TGTGCCAGCAGCCCCTTCCGGGACTACGAGCAGTACTTC
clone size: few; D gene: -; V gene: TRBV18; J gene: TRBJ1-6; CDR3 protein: CASSIRDSPLHF; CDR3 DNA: TGTGCCAGCTCAATCCGGGATTCACCCCTCCACTTT
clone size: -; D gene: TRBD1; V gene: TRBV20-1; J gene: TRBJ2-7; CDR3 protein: CSAEQGVEYEQYF; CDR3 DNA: TGCAGTGCTGAACAGGGGGTAGAGTACGAGCAGTACTTC
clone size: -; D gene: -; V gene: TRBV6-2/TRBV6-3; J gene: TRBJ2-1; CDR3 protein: CASSDSFQNEQFF; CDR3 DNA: TGTGCCAGCAGTGACTCGTTTCAAAATGAGCAGTTCTTC
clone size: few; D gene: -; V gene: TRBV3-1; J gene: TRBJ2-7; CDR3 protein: CASSHDIYEQYF; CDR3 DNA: TGTGCCAGCAGCCACGACATTTACGAGCAGTACTTC
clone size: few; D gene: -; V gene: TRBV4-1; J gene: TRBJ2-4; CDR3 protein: CASSQAGPQNIQYF; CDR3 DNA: TGCGCCAGCAGCCAAGCGGGACCACAAAACATTCAGTACTTC
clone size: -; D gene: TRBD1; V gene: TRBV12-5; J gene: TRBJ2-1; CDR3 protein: CASGPADRGNEQFF; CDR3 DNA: TGTGCTAGTGGTCCCGCGGACAGGGGCAATGAGCAGTTCTTC
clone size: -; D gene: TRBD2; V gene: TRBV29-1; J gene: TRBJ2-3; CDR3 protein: CSVGGREGTDTQYF; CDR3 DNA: TGCAGCGTTGGGGGCAGGGAGGGAACAGATACGCAGTATTTT
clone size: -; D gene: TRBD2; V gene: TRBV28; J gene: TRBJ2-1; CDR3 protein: CASSPPGLGPKEQFF; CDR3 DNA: TGTGCCAGCAGTCCCCCGGGACTAGGACCCAAAGAGCAGTTCTTC
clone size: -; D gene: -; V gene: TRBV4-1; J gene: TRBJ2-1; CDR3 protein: CASSQEGTYNEQFF; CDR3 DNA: TGCGCCAGCAGCCAAGAAGGGACCTACAATGAGCAGTTCTTC
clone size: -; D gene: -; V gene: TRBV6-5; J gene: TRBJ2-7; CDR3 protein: CASNLQGSLHEQYF; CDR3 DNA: TGTGCCAGCAATCTCCAGGGGAGTTTACACGAGCAGTACTTC
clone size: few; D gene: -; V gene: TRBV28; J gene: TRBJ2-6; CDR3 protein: CASSLEFGANVLTF; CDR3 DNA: TGTGCCAGCAGTTTAGAGTTCGGGGCCAACGTCCTGACTTTC
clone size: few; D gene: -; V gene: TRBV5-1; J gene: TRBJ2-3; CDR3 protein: CASSPESLDTQYF; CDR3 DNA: TGCGCCAGCAGCCCAGAATCGTTAGATACGCAGTATTTT
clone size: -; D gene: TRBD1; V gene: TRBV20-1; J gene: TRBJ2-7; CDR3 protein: CSAPEHRGLPPYEQYF; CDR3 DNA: TGCAGTGCTCCTGAACACAGGGGGCTCCCTCCCTACGAGCAGTACTTC
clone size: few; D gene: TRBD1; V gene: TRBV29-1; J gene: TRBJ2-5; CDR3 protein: CSVDGTGGGRETQYF; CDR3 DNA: TGCAGCGTTGACGGGACAGGGGGCGGCAGAGAGACCCAGTACTTC
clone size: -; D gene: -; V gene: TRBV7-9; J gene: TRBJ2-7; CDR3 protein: CASSLSVEGPGYSYEQYF; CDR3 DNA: TGTGCCAGCAGCTTATCGGTCGAAGGACCGGGATACTCCTACGAGCAGTACTTC
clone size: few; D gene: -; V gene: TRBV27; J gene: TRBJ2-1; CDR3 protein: CASSFTRVPYNEQFF; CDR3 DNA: TGTGCCAGCAGTTTTACGAGGGTCCCCTACAATGAGCAGTTCTTC
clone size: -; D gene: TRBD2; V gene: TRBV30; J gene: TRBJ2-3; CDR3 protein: CAWSVLAGFGATQYF; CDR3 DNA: TGTGCCTGGAGTGTACTAGCGGGATTTGGGGCTACGCAGTATTTT
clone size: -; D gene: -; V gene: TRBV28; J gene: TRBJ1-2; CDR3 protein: CASSLSPRVSVYGYTF; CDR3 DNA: TGTGCCAGCAGTTTATCTCCCAGGGTTTCGGTCTATGGCTACACCTTC
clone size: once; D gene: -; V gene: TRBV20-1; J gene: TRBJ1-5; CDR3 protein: CSASAGQAAWPQHF; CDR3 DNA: TGCAGTGCTAGCGCAGGGCAGGCGGCTTGGCCCCAGCATTTT
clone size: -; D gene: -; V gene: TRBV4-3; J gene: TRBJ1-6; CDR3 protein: CASSQEWLNSPLHF; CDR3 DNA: TGCGCCAGCAGCCAAGAGTGGCTTAATTCACCCCTCCACTTT
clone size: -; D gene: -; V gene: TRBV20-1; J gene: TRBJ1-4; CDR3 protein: CSAREPKQGVGVVLFF; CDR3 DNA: TGCAGTGCTAGAGAACCGAAACAGGGAGTGGGCGTGGTACTGTTTTTT
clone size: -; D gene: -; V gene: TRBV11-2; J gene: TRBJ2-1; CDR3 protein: CASSLSLAANYNEQFF; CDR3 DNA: TGTGCCAGCAGCCTTAGTTTAGCGGCCAACTACAATGAGCAGTTCTTC
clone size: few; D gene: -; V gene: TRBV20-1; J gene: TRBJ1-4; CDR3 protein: CSAPYRATNEKLFF; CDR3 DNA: TGCAGTGCTCCCTACAGGGCTACTAATGAAAAACTGTTTTTT
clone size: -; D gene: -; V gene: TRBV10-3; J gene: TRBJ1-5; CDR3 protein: CAIGDGYSNQPQHF; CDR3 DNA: TGTGCCATCGGGGACGGATATAGCAATCAGCCCCAGCATTTT